This T cell receptor (beta chain) was recovered during a study of vaccination and CD4 T cells after COVID-19. Study context: Each convalescent patient was PCR positive for SARS-CoV-2 on nasal swab; under ten cases were mild and one severe. Early (day 14) and late (days 161 to 241) post-vaccine samples came from a few convalescent patients. Collection of post-vaccine samples followed dose two by a median approximately 68 days, spanning a range of 14 to 241. Study-level points and caveats: The rise in median SARS-CoV-2-reactive clonotypes, from roughly 22 to 38, was not significant.

TCRdb re-called the PCR reads through MiXCR, storing one row per CDR3 protein. The sample has 25,000 to 30,000 distinct CDR3 sequences; 45% to 65% are singletons. Turning to this clonotype: Its antigen remains unknown.

Time point: late sampling 161 to 241 days after vaccination in a few convalescent patients. The germline V gene encodes CDR1 MDHEN and CDR2 SYDVKM. The CDR3 is made up of 14 amino acids. Trimming removed 7 bases at V and 2 bases at J, with 9 bases between. Sequencing used CD4+ T cells from blood, obtained about 7 months after SARS-CoV-2 vaccination. The chain carries TRBV28 and TRBJ2-6, with a weak D call TRBD1 (6 bases). This sequence was found in a human donor who had recovered from COVID-19. In DNA, the CDR3 is TGTGCCAGCACGAAGGGGGCTGGGGCCAACGTCCTGACTTTC. This codes for CASTKGAGANVLTF.